One and the same sample provided the 26 T cell receptor beta chains below, sequenced in a study of immune cell composition in non-small cell lung cancer. The normal lung sample lay at least 3 cm, and maximally far, from the tumour. The repertoire was sequenced with immunoSEQ multiplex PCR; TCRdb's copy has only in-frame clones and lacks some. Of 3,200 or so clones listed, over 70% are singletons. The source material was non-adjacent lung tissue. The receptors shown here come from a human donor with non-small cell lung cancer.

This chain connects TRBV11-2 to TRBJ2-1, with 9 bases aligning to TRBD2. CDR1 and CDR2 (germline): SGHAT, FQNNGV. Trimming took 6 bases from V and 8 from J; bases not matched to a gene: 14. This CDR3 is 16 amino acids long. The CDR3, as DNA: TGTGCCAGCAGGCAGGTCGGCGGGAGGGCCGCAGATGAGCAGTTCTTC. Translated: CASRQVGGRAADEQFF.

The gene calls are TRBV7-2 and TRBJ1-5; TRBD1 agrees at 9 bases. Germline values: CDR1 SGHTA, CDR2 FQGNSA. The V and J ends lost 6 bases and 2 bases, in that order; junction bases with no gene match: 5. This CDR3 is built from 15 residues. The CDR3 loop is CASSLQGAGNQPQHF. Here the CDR3 DNA reads TGTGCCAGCAGTTTACAGGGGGCCGGCAATCAGCCCCAGCATTTT.

The rearrangement uses TRBV29-1 and TRBJ2-1; D is unresolved. This CDR3 is 13 amino acids long. With 5 bases removed from V and 11 bases from J, the gap between germline ends came to 19 bases. CDR1 SQVTM and CDR2 ANQGSEA come from the germline V gene. The CDR3 sequence: CSVRPPTNKQQFF. As DNA, the CDR3 is TGCAGCGTTAGGCCCCCAACTAACAAGCAGCAGTTCTTC.

The V gene is TRBV19, the J gene TRBJ2-1, with 8 positions matching TRBD2. The CDR3 length is 16 residues. Germline V gives CDR1 LNHDA, CDR2 SQIVND (reference sequence). Trimming removed 5 bases from V and 8 bases from J; junction bases left unmatched: 14. As DNA, the CDR3 is TGTGCCAGTAGTGCCGGACTAGCCCAGAGGCCAGATGAGCAGTTCTTC. It translates to CASSAGLAQRPDEQFF.

The V call is TRBV5-8, the J call TRBJ2-1; tentatively, D is TRBD1 (7 bases). CDR1 and CDR2 from the germline V gene are SGHTS and YDEGEE. Trimming removed 4 bases from V and 7 bases from J, with 18 bases in between. This CDR3 has 15 residues. The chain's CDR3 is CASSRRGLGSNEQFF. Written as DNA, the CDR3 is TGTGCCAGCAGCCGGAGGGGGCTCGGTTCAAATGAGCAGTTCTTC.

The rearrangement links TRBV5-5 to TRBJ2-5; no reliable D call. Germline V gives CDR1 SGHKS, CDR2 YYEKEE (reference sequence). This CDR3 has 13 amino acids. The V end was cut by 2 bases, the J end by 2 bases, with 7 bases between. CDR3 region: CASSLRVQETQYF. For the CDR3, the DNA is TGTGCCAGCAGCTTACGAGTACAAGAGACCCAGTACTTC.

This chain uses TRBV9 with TRBJ2-3; 11 positions agree with TRBD2. The germline gives CDR1 SGDLS, CDR2 YYNGEE. The CDR3 sequence is 16 residues long. V lost 3 bases and J lost 2; bases outside the gene matches: 5. CDR3 region: CASSGGTSGLTDTQYF. CDR3 coding DNA: TGTGCCAGCAGCGGGGGGACTAGCGGACTCACAGATACGCAGTATTTT.

This clone was seen more than once but under ten times. The chain carries TRBV10-2 and TRBJ1-2; 12 nucleotides match TRBD1. With V trimmed by 8 bases and J by 8 bases, 12 bases remained unmatched. Germline CDR1 reads WSHSY; CDR2 reads SAAADI. CDR3 size: 15 residues. The CDR3 loop is CASCPPGTGGPGYTF. DNA for the CDR3: TGCGCCAGCTGCCCCCCCGGGACAGGGGGCCCGGGCTACACCTTC.

The chain carries TRBV9 and TRBJ2-2; TRBD1 matches at 7 bases. The V and J ends lost 1 base and 1 base, in that order; junction bases with no gene match: 7. The CDR3 length is 17 residues. In germline, CDR1 is SGDLS, CDR2 YYNGEE. The CDR3 DNA reads TGTGCCAGCAGCGTACTGACCGGACAGGAGAACACCGGGGAGCTGTTTTTT. Translation gives CASSVLTGQENTGELFF.

The rearrangement uses TRBV11-2 and TRBJ2-1, with a tentative D call TRBD1 (5 bases). The length of the CDR3 is 13 residues. V lost 3 bases to trimming and J lost 4 bases, with 7 bases between them. Germline V gene data show CDR1 as SGHAT and CDR2 as FQNNGV. CDR3 sequence reads: CASSLGPYNEQFF. DNA for the CDR3: TGTGCCAGCAGCTTGGGGCCATACAATGAGCAGTTCTTC. Full variable domain (rest looked up from reference TRBV11-2 and TRBJ2-1): EAGVAQSPRYKIIEKRQSVAFWCNPISGHATLYWYQQILGQGPKLLIQFQNNGVVDDSQLPKDRFSAERLKGVDSTLKIQPAKLEDSAVYLCASSLGPYNEQFFGPGTRLTVL.

The chain joins TRBV7-9 to TRBJ2-3; 9 nucleotides align to TRBD2. This CDR3 comprises 15 residues. Germline CDR1 SEHNR, CDR2 FQNEAQ (reference sequence). V trimming: 1 base; J trimming: 1 base; junction bases outside the gene matches: 0. The CDR3 protein is CASSLVAGGTDTQYF. The DNA of the CDR3 is TGTGCCAGCAGCTTAGTAGCGGGGGGCACAGATACGCAGTATTTT.

The chain links TRBV28 to TRBJ2-5; a possible D gene is TRBD2 (6 bases). The V end lost 2 bases, the J end lost 1 base, and 8 bases lay between the germline ends. CDR1 is MDHEN and CDR2 is SYDVKM in the germline V gene. The CDR3 length is 14 residues. The CDR3 spells CASSLGTAQETQYF. CDR3 coding DNA: TGTGCCAGCAGTTTAGGGACTGCCCAAGAGACCCAGTACTTC.

V is TRBV7-2 and J is TRBJ2-3; 11 nucleotides match TRBD2. Germline CDR1 and CDR2: SGHTA and FQGNSA. J gave up 0 bases and V 3 bases, and 5 bases lay outside the gene matches. The CDR3 totals 17 residues. The CDR3 reads CASSLMTSGTSTDTQYF. CDR3 nucleotides: TGTGCCAGCAGCTTGATGACTAGCGGGACTAGCACAGATACGCAGTATTTT. Variable domain in full (rest from reference TRBV7-2 and TRBJ2-3): GAGVSQSPSNKVTEKGKDVELRCDPISGHTALYWYRQSLGQGLEFLIYFQGNSAPDKSGLPSDRFSAERTGGSVSTLTIQRTQQEDSAVYLCASSLMTSGTSTDTQYFGPGTRLTVL.

The chain combines TRBV29-1 with TRBJ2-3; the match to TRBD2 covers 8 bases. Germline V gene data show CDR1 as SQVTM and CDR2 as ANQGSEA. J gave up 4 bases and V 4 bases, and 10 bases lay outside the gene matches. The CDR3 has 15 residues. The CDR3, as DNA: TGCAGCGTTGGGGAGGGAAGCGGGAGATCAGATACGCAGTATTTT. Amino acid sequence: CSVGEGSGRSDTQYF.

This chain connects TRBV18 to TRBJ2-7; the D gene is possibly TRBD1 (7 bases). CDR3 size: 16 residues. Germline CDR1 KGHSH, CDR2 LQKENI. V lost 5 bases and J lost 2, with 19 bases in between. Here the CDR3 reads CASSSLAGQRAYEQYF. The DNA for the CDR3 is TGTGCCAGCTCAAGCTTGGCGGGACAGCGAGCCTACGAGCAGTACTTC.

The CDR3 spells CASSEGQVQETQYF. CDR3 DNA: TGTGCCAGCAGTGAGGGACAGGTACAAGAGACCCAGTACTTC. This chain connects TRBV6-1 to TRBJ2-5; TRBD1 aligns across 8 bases. Germline V CDR1 and CDR2: MNHNS, SASEGT. There are 14 residues in the CDR3. With 3 bases clipped from V and 2 bases from J, the junction kept 2 bases outside the gene matches.

This clone came up a few times. The rearrangement joins TRBV4-3 to TRBJ2-1; D gene ambiguous. Trimming took 3 bases from V and 6 from J, leaving 15 bases between them. The germline gives CDR1 LGHNA, CDR2 YSLEER. This CDR3 spans 15 amino acids. As DNA, the CDR3 is TGCGCCAGCAGCCACGAGGCCAGTAGAACCAATGAGCAGTTCTTC. Translation: CASSHEASRTNEQFF.

The V and J genes are TRBV5-1 and TRBJ1-2, with 8 bases identical to TRBD1. The length of the CDR3 is 15 residues. V was pared by 4 bases and J by 3 bases, with 8 bases of the junction left unmatched. Germline V CDR1 and CDR2: SGHRS, YFSETQ. The CDR3 loop is CASSQGQVGDYGYTF. The CDR3 DNA reads TGCGCCAGCAGCCAGGGACAGGTAGGGGACTATGGCTACACCTTC.

This clone was seen a few times. The chain combines TRBV19 with TRBJ1-1; 7 bases map to TRBD1. The V gene end was trimmed by 6 bases and the J gene end by 0 bases; junction bases not matched to a gene: 4. CDR3 length: 14 residues. Per the germline V gene, CDR1 is LNHDA and CDR2 is SQIVND (reference sequence). Here the CDR3 DNA reads TGTGCCAGTAGCCACAGGGGAGTGAACACTGAAGCTTTCTTT. This encodes CASSHRGVNTEAFF.

The chain combines TRBV14 with TRBJ1-1; the D gene is possibly TRBD1 (5 bases). The V gene's germline CDR1 is SGHDN and CDR2 FVKESK. The CDR3 is 12 amino acids. V shed 4 bases and J shed 5 bases, with 8 bases lying between them. The CDR3 is CASSPGGTEAFF. CDR3 coding DNA: TGTGCCAGCAGCCCCGGGGGGACTGAAGCTTTCTTT.

This chain joins TRBV5-6 and TRBJ2-7, with 8 bases lining up with TRBD2. The CDR3 extends over 14 amino acids. Germline CDR1 and CDR2: SGHDT and YYEEEE. V lost 3 bases to trimming and J lost 7 bases; unmatched junction nucleotides: 9. CDR3 sequence reads: CASSYPGLEREQYF. The CDR3 nucleotides read TGTGCCAGCAGCTATCCGGGACTAGAGCGTGAGCAGTACTTC.

This clone is deemed large. This chain connects TRBV9 to TRBJ2-1; 7 bases match TRBD2. The junction had 11 bases not matched to a gene; V was cut back by 3 bases and J by 5 bases. The CDR3 sequence is 16 residues long. Looked up from germline, CDR1 is SGDLS and CDR2 is YYNGEE. The CDR3 bases are TGTGCCAGCAGCGATCGCGGGAGCCCTCCCCACAATGAGCAGTTCTTC. The encoded protein is CASSDRGSPPHNEQFF.

The table lists this clone with a few counts. The J gene is TRBJ1-5, the V gene TRBV2, with TRBD1 matching over 12 bases. This CDR3 contains 16 residues. In germline, CDR1 is SNHLY, CDR2 FYNNEI. J gave up 4 bases and V 7 bases, and 8 bases lay outside the gene matches. For the CDR3, the DNA is TGTGCCAGCACTGGGACAGGGGGCGCAGGGAATCAGCCCCAGCATTTT. It specifies CASTGTGGAGNQPQHF.

The gene calls are TRBV11-2 and TRBJ2-7; D not resolved. The germline CDR1 and CDR2 sequences are SGHAT and FQNNGV. V was shortened by 3 bases and J by 9 bases, with 18 bases between the two germline ends. This CDR3 spans 14 amino acids. The chain's CDR3 is CASSFSDNKRRQYF. The CDR3 nucleotides are TGTGCCAGCAGCTTTAGTGATAACAAGCGCCGGCAGTACTTC.

The chain employs TRBV6-6 and TRBJ2-3; TRBD2 matches 8 bases. The length of the CDR3 is 14 residues. Losses at the gene ends were 8 bases for V and 2 bases for J; bases not matched to a gene: 6. The germline gives CDR1 MNHNY, CDR2 SVGAGI (reference sequence). The CDR3 reads CASHRAGATDTQYF. The CDR3 DNA reads TGTGCCAGCCATCGAGCGGGGGCCACAGATACGCAGTATTTT.

This clone was found a few times. The chain recombines TRBV13 with TRBJ1-1, with 11 bases identical to TRBD1. CDR1 PRHDT and CDR2 FYEKMQ come from the germline V gene (reference sequence). The CDR3 runs 16 residues. The V gene end was trimmed by 1 base and the J gene end by 4 bases; junction bases not matched to a gene: 5. The CDR3 sequence is CASSLAGQGAGTEAFF. CDR3 nucleotide sequence: TGTGCCAGCAGCTTAGCCGGACAGGGGGCGGGCACTGAAGCTTTCTTT.